These 26 T cell receptor beta chains share one sample of origin, sequenced in a study of tumor-infiltrating lymphocytes in primary liver carcinoma. Co-extracting RNA and DNA was done with about 17-31 mg of unsorted bulk tissue as input. Starting from approximately 0.45 ug of total RNA, TCR beta cDNA was produced with a primer in the constant region. ARM-PCR was slightly modified, and three nested multiplex PCR rounds with it gave rise to the TCR beta libraries. With TRBV1-TRBV30 forward primers and a C-beta reverse primer, the first two PCR rounds were run for about 10 cycles each. TCRdb itself ran the multiplex PCR reads through MiXCR, one entry per CDR3 protein. The sample lists about 64,000 distinct CDR3 sequences, 71% occurring once. The sequencing input was liver tumor tissue from sampling region 4. The subset denotes: tumor region T4, right-lateral pole. Receptors originate from a man aged 40-49 years with primary liver carcinoma and hepatitis B virus infection.

This clonotype was detected once. Germline and junction disagree at one end, which may indicate a read error. The chain couples TRBV6-5 to TRBJ2-2, with TRBD1 identical over 10 bases. The germline V gene has CDR1 MNHEY and CDR2 SVGAGI. CDR3 size: 18 residues. CDR3 sequence: CASRKGQGSGLNTGELFF. The DNA of the CDR3 is TGTGCCAGCAGGAAGGGACAGGGGTCTGGGTTGAACACCGGGGAGCTGTTTTTC.

Concerning this clonotype itself: One end of the junction fails to match germline, which may point to a read error. This chain connects TRBV6-1 to TRBJ2-6; tentatively, D is TRBD1 or TRBD2 (5 bases each). CDR1 is MNHNS and CDR2 is SASEGT in the germline V gene. This CDR3 is built from 15 residues. CDR3 in DNA: TGTGCCAACAGTGAATTGGGAGCTGGGGCCAACGTCCTTACTTTC. Translated, it gives CANSELGAGANVLTF.

For this clonotype: A much larger clone differs by one base, so this may be a read error. The V and J genes are TRBV30 and TRBJ1-6; D gene unclear. In germline, CDR1 is GTSNPN, CDR2 SVGIG (reference sequence). With 1 base removed from V and 8 bases from J, the gap between germline ends came to 9 bases. The length of the CDR3 is 13 residues. The CDR3 loop is CAWSELNHSPLHF. The CDR3 DNA follows: TGTGCCTGGAGTGAGCTCAACCATTCACCCCTCCACTTT. The complete variable domain, with remaining parts taken from reference TRBV30 and TRBJ1-6, reads SQTIHQWPATLVQPVGSPLSLECTVEGTSNPNLYWYRQAAGRGLQLLFYSVGIGQISSEVPQNLSASRPQDRQFILSSKKLLLSDSGFYLCAWSELNHSPLHFGNGTRLTVT.

With respect to this clonotype: One junction end disagrees with the germline gene, perhaps due to a read error. The chain carries TRBV6-5 and TRBJ2-5; D may be TRBD2 (6 bases). This CDR3 is built from 14 residues. CDR1 and CDR2 (germline): MNHEY, SVGAGI. The DNA of the CDR3 is TGTGTCAGCAACTCCCTAGGTGGCTCGGGGGCCCAGTACTTC. Translating gives CVSNSLGGSGAQYF.

This clonotype was counted at least ten times. This chain connects TRBV13 to TRBJ2-2; D is unclear. The length of the CDR3 is 14 residues. V was trimmed by 0 bases and J by 3 bases, leaving 5 bases between them. Germline loops: CDR1 PRHDT, CDR2 FYEKMQ (reference sequence). CDR3 in amino acids: CASSLGGYTGELFF. CDR3 bases: TGTGCCAGCAGCTTAGGAGGGTACACCGGGGAGCTGTTTTTT.

V is TRBV11-2 and J is TRBJ2-4, with D unresolved. Trimming took 10 bases from V and 2 from J, leaving 18 bases between them. CDR1 is SGHAT and CDR2 is FQNNGV in the germline V gene. The CDR3 sequence is 15 residues long. CDR3 in amino acids: CANTTSAVSKNIQYF. DNA of the CDR3: TGTGCCAACACCACTTCGGCGGTATCCAAAAACATTCAGTACTTC.

To note about this clonotype: The missing conserved phenylalanine or tryptophan at the end of this CDR3 makes a read error likely. The chain combines TRBV6-5 with TRBJ2-7, with TRBD1 identical over 7 bases. This CDR3 comprises 16 residues. Germline-derived CDR1 and CDR2 are MNHEY and SVGAGI. CDR3 in DNA: TGCGCCAGTAGGCCCGGACAGGCAGCATCCTTTTACGAGCAGTACTAC. Its protein product is CASRPGQAASFYEQYY.

As for this clonotype: A much bigger clone sits one base away, suggesting this may be a read error. V is TRBV14 and J is TRBJ2-1, with 7 nucleotides matching TRBD2. Germline V CDR1 and CDR2: SGHDN, FVKESK. The CDR3 runs 14 residues. CDR3 coding DNA: TGTGCCTGCAGCCCTCAGGGAGGGGCGGATGAGCAGTTCTTC. Its translation: CACSPQGGADEQFF.

This clonotype has a single count. A much more abundant neighbour one base away suggests this may be a read error. The chain has TRBV10-3 and TRBJ2-1, with D perhaps TRBD2 (5 bases). V dropped 6 bases and J dropped 0 bases, with 12 bases sitting between them. The CDR3 has 15 amino acids. Per germline, CDR1 ENHRY and CDR2 SYGVKD. For the CDR3, the DNA is TGTGCCATCAGGGCTAGAGGGATCTCCTACAATGAGCAGTTCTTC. It is translated as CAIRARGISYNEQFF.

About this clonotype: The conserved phenylalanine or tryptophan is not found at the CDR3 terminus, so this likely reflects a read error. V and J are TRBV4-1 and TRBJ2-2; D call uncertain. The CDR3 is 14 residues long. Germline CDR1 is MGHRA and CDR2 is YSYEKL. CDR3 loop: CTSSLEDNTGELFL. In nucleotides, the CDR3 is TGCACCAGCAGCCTAGAAGATAACACCGGGGAGCTGTTTCTT.

Comments on this clonotype: This may be a read error: a much more frequent sequence differs by one nucleotide. The V gene is TRBV5-1, the J gene TRBJ2-5, with D hard to call. The V and J ends lost 6 bases and 2 bases respectively, with 11 bases between them. The CDR3 has 13 residues. Germline V gene sequence: CDR1 SGHRS, CDR2 YFSETQ. The CDR3 DNA sequence: TGCGCCAGCAACTTTAGCAGGCAAGAGACCCAGTACTTC. It specifies CASNFSRQETQYF. Filled out from reference TRBV5-1 and TRBJ2-5, the complete variable domain reads KAGVTQTPRYLIKTRGQQVTLSCSPISGHRSVSWYQQTPGQGLQFLFEYFSETQRNKGNFPGRFSGRQFSNSRSEMNVSTLELGDSALYLCASNFSRQETQYFGPGTRLLVL.

As concerns this clonotype: A junction boundary mismatches the germline segment, possibly from a read error. The J gene is TRBJ2-7, the V gene TRBV12-3 or TRBV12-4; D unresolved. This CDR3 comprises 13 residues. Here the CDR3 reads CAGSFDITYEQYF. The DNA for the CDR3 is TGTGCCGGCAGTTTCGACATTACCTATGAGCAGTACTTC.

With respect to this clonotype: The conserved phenylalanine or tryptophan normally closing the CDR3 is absent here, so this likely arose from a read error. The chain is built from TRBV11-2 and TRBJ2-2; weak D call: TRBD2 (6 bases). CDR1 is SGHAT, CDR2 FQNNGV, per germline. This CDR3 comprises 17 residues. The CDR3 coding sequence is TGTACCAGCGGCTTAGCATTAGGAGGGGAGAACACCGGGGAGCTGTTTTAT. This sequence encodes CTSGLALGGENTGELFY.

The rearrangement joins TRBV6-4 to TRBJ2-1; D is ambiguous. Trimming removed 3 bases at V and 8 bases at J, with 14 bases between. CDR3 length equals 14 residues. Germline CDR1 and CDR2: MRHNA and SNTAGT. In DNA, the CDR3 is TGTGCCAGCAGTGAACATAGGAGTGAAGATGAGCAGTTCTTC. Translation gives CASSEHRSEDEQFF.

This chain joins TRBV7-2 and TRBJ2-5, with D hard to call. Germline CDR1 is SGHTA and CDR2 is FQGNSA. The CDR3 has 12 residues. The V end lost 4 bases, the J end lost 5 bases, and 8 bases lay between the germline ends. The CDR3 sequence is CASSYARETQYF. The DNA of the CDR3 is TGTGCCAGCAGCTACGCCCGGGAGACCCAGTACTTC.

Points on this clonotype: This may arise from a read error, as a much more abundant clone is one base away. The chain couples TRBV2 to TRBJ1-4, with a possible D match to TRBD1 (6 bases). The V and J ends lost 0 bases and 8 bases respectively, with 19 bases between them. CDR3 length: 17 residues. Germline CDR1 is SNHLY and CDR2 is FYNNEI. CDR3 DNA sequence: TGTGCCAGCAGTGAAGCGCGCAGGGGTGGAATGTACGAAAAACTGTTTTTT. This codes for CASSEARRGGMYEKLFF.

V is TRBV6-1 and J is TRBJ2-5; 7 bases are a match to TRBD1. This CDR3 is built from 15 residues. V lost 4 bases to trimming and J lost 3 bases; unmatched junction nucleotides: 8. Germline V gives CDR1 MNHNS, CDR2 SASEGT. The CDR3 loop reads CASSVTSTGEETQYF. In DNA, the CDR3 is TGTGCCAGCAGTGTAACCAGTACAGGGGAAGAGACCCAGTACTTC.

As to this clonotype: This may come from a read error, since a much larger clone is one base off. The genes are TRBV11-2 and TRBJ2-7; D perhaps matches TRBD2 (5 bases). Germline CDR1 and CDR2: SGHAT and FQNNGV. The CDR3 is 14 amino acids. The CDR3 loop reads CTSSYQTEAYEQYF. As DNA, the CDR3 is TGTACCAGCAGCTACCAGACGGAGGCCTACGAGCAGTACTTC. Drawing the rest from reference TRBV11-2 and TRBJ2-7, the complete variable domain is EAGVAQSPRYKIIEKRQSVAFWCNPISGHATLYWYQQILGQGPKLLIQFQNNGVVDDSQLPKDRFSAERLKGVDSTLKIQPAKLEDSAVYLCTSSYQTEAYEQYFGPGTRLTVT.

Regarding this clonotype: A read error may produce the germline difference seen at one junction end. V is TRBV5-5 and J is TRBJ2-1, with TRBD1 matching 8 bases. The CDR3 loop spans 15 amino acids. The germline V gene encodes CDR1 SGHKS and CDR2 YYEKEE (reference sequence). CDR3 sequence (DNA): TGTACAAGCATCCCTGGACAGGGTTCCTACAATGAGAAGTTCTTC. Protein product: CTSIPGQGSYNEKFF.

In regard to this clonotype: The CDR3 does not end in the conserved phenylalanine or tryptophan, so this is likely a read error. The DNA is omitted, as the CDR3 cannot be located on it reliably, and the CDR3 follows TCRdb's listing. J is TRBJ2-3 and V is TRBV12-3 or TRBV12-4; the table's D call TRBD1 went unverified against the DNA. The CDR3 is made up of 17 amino acids, end residues included. The CDR3 sequence is CASSYRRDSLVTDTQRL.

About this clonotype itself: This may be a read error, as it is one base from a much larger clone. This sequence joins TRBV28 and TRBJ2-5; possibly TRBD1 for D (6 bases). The CDR3 has 20 amino acids. From germline, CDR1 is MDHEN and CDR2 SYDVKM. The V gene lost 5 bases and the J gene lost 7 bases, with 35 bases spanning the gap. CDR3 region: CASSRRPKTGSWANEGTQYF. Written as DNA, the CDR3 is TGTGCCAGCAGTCGCCGACCTAAGACAGGTTCATGGGCCAACGAGGGGACCCAGTACTTC.

Concerning this clonotype: One base away lies a much larger clone, so this may be a sequencing read error. The V and J genes are TRBV29-1 and TRBJ1-5, with a tentative D call TRBD1 (5 bases). Per the germline V gene, CDR1 is SQVTM and CDR2 is ANQGSEA. The CDR3 totals 16 residues. V was shortened by 6 bases and J by 4 bases, with 22 bases between the two germline ends. The CDR3 sequence is CSVKAGPAGGNQPQHF. CDR3 in DNA: TGCAGCGTCAAGGCAGGGCCAGCCGGAGGGAATCAGCCCCAGCATTTT.

Note on this clonotype: A clone one base away is much larger, so this may be a read error. The chain couples TRBV5-1 to TRBJ2-1; 12 nucleotides agree with TRBD2. CDR1 is SGHRS, CDR2 YFSETQ, per germline. There are 15 residues in the CDR3. Trimming at V came to 6 bases and at J to 5 bases, leaving 6 bases not matched to a gene. CDR3 in DNA: TGCGCCAGCATCGCGACTAGCGGGAGCCACAATGAGCAGTTCTTC. Amino acid sequence: CASIATSGSHNEQFF.

On this clonotype: A read error may account for a junction end that differs from germline. This sequence joins TRBV11-2 and TRBJ2-7; 9 nucleotides line up with TRBD1. The CDR3 consists of 15 residues. In germline, CDR1 is SGHAT, CDR2 FQNNGV. CDR3 sequence (DNA): TGTGCCAGCAGCCATGGGACAGGGAGTACCTACGAGCGGTACTTC. Its protein product is CASSHGTGSTYERYF.

This chain uses TRBV6-2 or TRBV6-3 with TRBJ2-3, with a possible D match to TRBD2 (6 bases). The V end was cut by 5 bases, the J end by 12 bases, with 15 bases between. Per germline, CDR1 MNHEY and CDR2 SVGEGT. The CDR3 loop spans 12 amino acids. CDR3 sequence reads: CASSIIGSDQYF. DNA of the CDR3: TGTGCCAGCAGTATCATCGGGAGTGACCAGTATTTT.

Many counts were recorded for this clonotype. This chain links TRBV10-3 with TRBJ1-2, with D uncertain. Germline values: CDR1 ENHRY, CDR2 SYGVKD. The CDR3 is 12 residues long. With 3 bases removed from V and 2 bases from J, the gap between germline ends came to 4 bases. The CDR3 DNA reads as TGTGCCATCAGTGACAGAAACTATGGCTACACCTTC. It yields the protein CAISDRNYGYTF.